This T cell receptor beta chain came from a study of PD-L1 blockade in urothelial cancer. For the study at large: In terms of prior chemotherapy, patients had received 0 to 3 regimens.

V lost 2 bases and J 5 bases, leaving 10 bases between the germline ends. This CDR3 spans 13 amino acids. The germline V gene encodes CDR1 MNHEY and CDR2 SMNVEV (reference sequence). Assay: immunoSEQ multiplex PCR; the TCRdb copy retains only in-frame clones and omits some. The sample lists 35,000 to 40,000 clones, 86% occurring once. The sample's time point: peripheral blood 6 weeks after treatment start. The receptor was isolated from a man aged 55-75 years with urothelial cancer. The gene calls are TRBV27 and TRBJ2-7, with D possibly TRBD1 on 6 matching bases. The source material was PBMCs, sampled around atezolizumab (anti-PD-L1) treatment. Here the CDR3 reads CASSLTGIHEQYF. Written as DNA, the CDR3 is TGTGCCAGCAGTTTAACAGGGATCCACGAGCAGTACTTC.